This TCR beta chain comes out of a study of graft-versus-host responses after intestinal transplantation. On this clone: What it recognizes is unknown.

The CDR3 has 12 amino acids. The V segment lost 5 bases and the J segment 7 bases; nucleotides outside the gene matches: 4. Germline CDR1 MNHEY, CDR2 SVGAGI. The data were produced by immunoSEQ multiplex PCR, yet TCRdb's version contains in-frame clones alone and is incomplete. The sample lists tens of thousands of clones, approximately 94% occurring once. The chain links TRBV6-5 to TRBJ1-1; 7 nucleotides align to TRBD1. This sequence originates from a human donor who received an intestinal transplant. The sequencing used unstimulated CD8+ T cells sorted from spleen or lymph node cells, collected before intestinal transplant. In DNA form, the CDR3 reads TGTGCCAGCAGTCTCGACAGGGATGAAGCTTTCTTT. It yields the protein CASSLDRDEAFF.